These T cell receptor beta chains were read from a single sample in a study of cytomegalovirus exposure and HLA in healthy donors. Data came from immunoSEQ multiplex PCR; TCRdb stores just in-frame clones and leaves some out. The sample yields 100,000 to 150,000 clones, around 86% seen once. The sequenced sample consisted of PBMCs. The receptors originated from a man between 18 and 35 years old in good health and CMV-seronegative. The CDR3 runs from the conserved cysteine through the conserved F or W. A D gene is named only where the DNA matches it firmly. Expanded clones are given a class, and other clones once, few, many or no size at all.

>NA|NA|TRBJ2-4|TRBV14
TGTGCCAGCAGCCAAGCACAGCCTCTAGCCAAAAACATTCAGTACTTC
CASSQAQPLAKNIQYF
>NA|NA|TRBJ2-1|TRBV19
TGTGCCAGTAGTAGCGGGGTCGCCTACAATGAGCAGTTCTTC
CASSSGVAYNEQFF
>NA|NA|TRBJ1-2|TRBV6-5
TGTGCCAGCAGTTCACTCTATGGCTACACCTTC
CASSSLYGYTF
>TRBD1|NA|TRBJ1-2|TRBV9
TGTGCCAGTTCTGACAGGGTCTATGGCTACACCTTC
CASSDRVYGYTF
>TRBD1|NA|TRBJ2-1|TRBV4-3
TGCGCCAGCAGCCTTGAAGGGACAGGGATTAATGAGCAGTTCTTC
CASSLEGTGINEQFF
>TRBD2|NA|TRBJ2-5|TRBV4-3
TGCGCCAGCAGCCAAGTGGCATTCTGGGCTAGCGGGGGTTCAGAGACCCAGTACTTC
CASSQVAFWASGGSETQYF
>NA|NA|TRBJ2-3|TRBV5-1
TGCGCCAGCCGTCGCGCCCTCACAGATACGCAGTATTTT
CASRRALTDTQYF
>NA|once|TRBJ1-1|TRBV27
TGTGCCAGCAGTTCCCGACACACGGCTTTCTTT
CASSSRHTAFF
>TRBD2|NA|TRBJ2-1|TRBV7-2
TGTGCCAGCAGTTTGACTAGCGGGGGGGCCGTATCGCAGTTCTTC
CASSLTSGGAVSQFF
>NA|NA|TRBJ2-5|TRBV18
TGTGCCAGCTCACCGCGGGGTGGAGAGACCCAGTACTTC
CASSPRGGETQYF
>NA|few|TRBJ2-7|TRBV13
TGTGCCAGCAGCTTGAATTTGAGGGGGGGGGAGCAGTACTTC
CASSLNLRGGEQYF
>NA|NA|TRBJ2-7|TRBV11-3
TGTGCCAGCAGCCCCGACGCAGGGCGTGACGAGCAGTACTTC
CASSPDAGRDEQYF
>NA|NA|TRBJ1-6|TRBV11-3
TGTGCCAGCAGCTTAGATGAGGTTTCACCCCTCCACTTT
CASSLDEVSPLHF
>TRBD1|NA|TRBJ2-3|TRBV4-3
TGCGCCAGCAGCCCCGGACAGGGGGGGGATACGCAGTATTTT
CASSPGQGGDTQYF
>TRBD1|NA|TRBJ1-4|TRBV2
TGTGCCAGCATCGTTTTGGGCTCAGGGGGCGCGGCTAATGAAAAACTGTTTTTT
CASIVLGSGGAANEKLFF
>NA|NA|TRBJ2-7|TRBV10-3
TGTGCCATCATGGTCGACAGCTCCTACGAGCAGTACTTC
CAIMVDSSYEQYF
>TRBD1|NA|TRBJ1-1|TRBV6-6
TGTGCCAGCAGACTACCCCAGGACAGGGAAACTGAAGCTTTCTTT
CASRLPQDRETEAFF
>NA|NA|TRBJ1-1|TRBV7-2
TGTGCCAGCAGCTTAGGGTCAGGGAACACTGAAGCTTTCTTT
CASSLGSGNTEAFF
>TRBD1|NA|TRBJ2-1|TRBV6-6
TGTGCCAGCAGCTTAGGACAGGGGACGTTCTTC
CASSLGQGTFF
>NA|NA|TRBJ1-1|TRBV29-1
TGCAGCGACCTAGACAGCGGGGACACTGAAGCTTTCTTT
CSDLDSGDTEAFF
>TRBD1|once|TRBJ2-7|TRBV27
TGTGCCAGCAGTTTTCTACAGGGGTCAAGCGAGCAGTACTTC
CASSFLQGSSEQYF
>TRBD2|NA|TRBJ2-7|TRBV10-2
TGCGCCAGCAGTGTCGTTGGGGGGAGGGGCTCCTACGAGCAGTACTTC
CASSVVGGRGSYEQYF
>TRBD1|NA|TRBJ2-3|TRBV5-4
TGTGCCAGCAGCCAAGGGACAGGGGCAAACACGGGGGATACGCAGTATTTT
CASSQGTGANTGDTQYF
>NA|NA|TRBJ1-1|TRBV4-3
TGCGCCAGCAGCCAAGGGTCAGGTATAGCTTTCTTT
CASSQGSGIAFF
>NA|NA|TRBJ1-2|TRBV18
TGTGCCAGCTCCAGGGACAAAGCCTATGGCTACACCTTC
CASSRDKAYGYTF
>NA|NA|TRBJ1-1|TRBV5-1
TGCGCCAGCAGCAGCGGTCGTGTAGTTTACACTGAAGCTTTCTTT
CASSSGRVVYTEAFF
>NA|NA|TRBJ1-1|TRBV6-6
TGTGCCAGCAGTAAAGGATTAGGGGATGAAGCTTTCTTT
CASSKGLGDEAFF
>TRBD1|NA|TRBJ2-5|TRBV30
TGTGCCTATTCCGGGACAGCGGAGACCCAGTACTTC
CAYSGTAETQYF
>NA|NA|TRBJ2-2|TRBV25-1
TGTGCCAGCAGTGAATTAGGGGGCACCGGGGAGCTGTTTTTT
CASSELGGTGELFF
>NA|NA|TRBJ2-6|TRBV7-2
TGTGCCAGCAGCTTAGCCCCACCTCTATTAACTGGGGCCAACGTCCTGACTTTC
CASSLAPPLLTGANVLTF
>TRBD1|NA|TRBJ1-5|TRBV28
TGTGCCAGCAGTCTCCCGGGACAGGGGAATCAGCCCCAGCATTTT
CASSLPGQGNQPQHF
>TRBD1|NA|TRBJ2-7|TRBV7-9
TGTGCCAGCAGCCCACCGTTCCGGGACAGTTCCTACGAGCAGTACTTC
CASSPPFRDSSYEQYF
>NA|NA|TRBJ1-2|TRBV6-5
TGTGCCAGCAGTTACTCAGGGGGTGGCTACACCTTC
CASSYSGGGYTF
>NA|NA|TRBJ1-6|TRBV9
TGTGCCAGCAGCGTAGGCAACCAGTTGGTGGCTAGTTCACCCCTCCACTTT
CASSVGNQLVASSPLHF
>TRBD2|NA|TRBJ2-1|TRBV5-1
TGCGCCAGCAGAGTGGTCGGGGGGACCTACAATGAGCAGTTCTTC
CASRVVGGTYNEQFF
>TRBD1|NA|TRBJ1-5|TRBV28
TGTGCCAGCAGCCCACCAGGACAGGGGGCAATAAAACAGCCCCAGCATTTT
CASSPPGQGAIKQPQHF
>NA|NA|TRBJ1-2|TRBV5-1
TGCGCCAGCAGCTTGGACAGTCCCACTAACTATGGCTACACCTTC
CASSLDSPTNYGYTF
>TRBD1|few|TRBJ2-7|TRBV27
TGTGCCAGCAGCCGGGACAGTTTCTACGAGCAGTACTTC
CASSRDSFYEQYF
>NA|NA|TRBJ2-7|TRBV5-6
TGTGCCAGCAGCATGCCCCGGACATTCTACTCCTACGAGCAGTACTTC
CASSMPRTFYSYEQYF
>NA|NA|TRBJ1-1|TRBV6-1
TGTGCCAGCAGTGAATGGCAGGGGTACACTGAAGCTTTCTTT
CASSEWQGYTEAFF
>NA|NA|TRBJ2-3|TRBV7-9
TGTGCCAGCAGCCCCGTACTTGCTAGCACAGATACGCAGTATTTT
CASSPVLASTDTQYF
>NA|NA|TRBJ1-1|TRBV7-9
TGTGCCAGCAGCTCGGGAGTCACTGAAGCTTTCTTT
CASSSGVTEAFF
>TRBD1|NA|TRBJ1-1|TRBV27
TGTGCCAGCAGGCCCGGGACAGCGAACACTGAAGCTTTCTTT
CASRPGTANTEAFF
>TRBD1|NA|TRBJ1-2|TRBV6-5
TGTGCCAGCAGTCTGGGGGGACAGGCCTATGGCTACACCTTC
CASSLGGQAYGYTF
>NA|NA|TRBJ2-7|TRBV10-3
TGTGCCATCACCTTGGACAGAAACTACGAGCAGTACTTC
CAITLDRNYEQYF
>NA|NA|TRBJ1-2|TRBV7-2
TGTGCCAGCAGCTTTCTAACTAACTATGGCTACACCTTC
CASSFLTNYGYTF
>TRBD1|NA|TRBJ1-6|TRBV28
TGTGCCAGCATGGGGACAGCCCTCTCCCACTCCTATAATTCACCCCTCCACTTT
CASMGTALSHSYNSPLHF
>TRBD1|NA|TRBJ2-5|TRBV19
TGTGCCAGTAGTAACGGACAGGGCGGGCAAGAGACCCAGTACTTC
CASSNGQGGQETQYF
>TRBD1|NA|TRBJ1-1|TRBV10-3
TGTGCCATCAGGGCTTTGGGACAGTCGTCCACTGAAGCTTTCTTT
CAIRALGQSSTEAFF
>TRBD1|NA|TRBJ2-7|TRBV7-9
TGTGCCAGCATTCGAGACAGGGGATCCTACGAGCAGTACTTC
CASIRDRGSYEQYF
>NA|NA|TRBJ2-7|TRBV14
TGTGCCAGCAGCCGGGGCAGACCCTACGAGCAGTACTTC
CASSRGRPYEQYF
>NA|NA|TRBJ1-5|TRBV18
TGTGCCAGCTCCGCTGACAGATTCAATCAGCCCCAGCATTTT
CASSADRFNQPQHF
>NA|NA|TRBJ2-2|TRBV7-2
TGTGCCAGCAGCGGCTCAGGGGCGAACACCGGGGAGCTGTTTTTT
CASSGSGANTGELFF
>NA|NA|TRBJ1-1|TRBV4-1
TGCGCCAGCAGCCAAGATCAAACGGGGTTTGCTTCTGAAGCTTTCTTT
CASSQDQTGFASEAFF
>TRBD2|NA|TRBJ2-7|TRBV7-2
TGTGCCAGCAGCCCGCGAAGCGGGGCACCCTACGAGCAGTACTTC
CASSPRSGAPYEQYF
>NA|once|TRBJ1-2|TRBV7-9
TGTGCCAGCAGCTTAGATAGGCAGGGCAACTATGGCTACACCTTC
CASSLDRQGNYGYTF
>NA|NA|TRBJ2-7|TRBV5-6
TGTGCCAGCAGCTTGGACAGACTAGGCTACGAGCAGTACTTC
CASSLDRLGYEQYF
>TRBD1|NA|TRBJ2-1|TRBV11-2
TGTGCCAGCAGACTAACAGGGGGCCCTGAGCAGTTCTTC
CASRLTGGPEQFF
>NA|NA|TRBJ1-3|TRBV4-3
TGCGCCAGCAGCCCTGCCCCAGCGGTGAACACCATATATTTT
CASSPAPAVNTIYF